Following are 31 T cell receptor beta chains from one sample sequenced in a study of blood T cell repertoires in COVID-19. Repertoires were generated with immunoSEQ multiplex PCR, while TCRdb's copy carries only in-frame clones and drops some. The sample records about 89,000 clones, roughly 80% being singletons. The specimen sequenced was peripheral blood. The receptors were sampled from a woman aged 80 or over with acute or convalescent COVID-19.

The chain joins TRBV3-1 (or the pseudogene TRBV3-2) to TRBJ1-4; D remains unclear. Per germline, CDR1 LGHDT and CDR2 YNNKEL (reference sequence). The CDR3 consists of 13 residues. Trimming pared 10 bases from V and 8 bases from J, leaving 17 bases between. The CDR3 DNA reads TGTGCCAACACGGGGAAGGGTAACGAAAAACTGTTTTTT. The encoded protein is CANTGKGNEKLFF.

The chain couples TRBV9 to TRBJ2-2, with 8 bases lining up with TRBD2. This CDR3 contains 16 residues. The J segment lost 5 bases and the V segment lost 4 bases, leaving 10 bases of the junction unmatched. Per the germline V gene, CDR1 is SGDLS and CDR2 is YYNGEE. In nucleotides, the CDR3 is TGTGCCAGCAGCTCCCACGGGGGGGCCGGGACCGGGGAGCTGTTTTTT. It translates to CASSSHGGAGTGELFF.

The chain combines TRBV10-3 with TRBJ2-7; 8 bases match TRBD1. From germline, CDR1 is ENHRY and CDR2 SYGVKD. V lost 3 bases and J lost 3; bases outside the gene matches: 4. There are 14 residues in the CDR3. The CDR3 bases are TGTGCCATCAGTGATTTTGGGACAGGCTACGAGCAGTACTTC. Translating gives CAISDFGTGYEQYF.

The rearrangement joins TRBV5-1 to TRBJ2-7; 7 positions match TRBD2. The CDR3 runs to 14 residues. Germline CDR1 SGHRS, CDR2 YFSETQ. J was trimmed by 0 bases and V by 5 bases; bases with no gene match: 5. The CDR3 coding sequence is TGCGCCAGCAGTTACGGGGACTACTCCTACGAGCAGTACTTC. Translation: CASSYGDYSYEQYF.

This clone was seen only a few times. V and J are TRBV5-1 and TRBJ2-5, with D perhaps matching TRBD2 (7 bases). V was shortened by 0 bases and J by 4 bases, with 16 bases between the two germline ends. CDR3 length equals 16 residues. CDR1 and CDR2 (germline): SGHRS, YFSETQ. CDR3 protein: CASSLGGGDNGETQYF. In DNA form, the CDR3 reads TGCGCCAGCAGCTTGGGAGGGGGGGACAATGGAGAGACCCAGTACTTC. The variable domain in full, with the rest retrieved from reference TRBV5-1 and TRBJ2-5, is KAGVTQTPRYLIKTRGQQVTLSCSPISGHRSVSWYQQTPGQGLQFLFEYFSETQRNKGNFPGRFSGRQFSNSRSEMNVSTLELGDSALYLCASSLGGGDNGETQYFGPGTRLLVL.

The chain employs TRBV5-6 and TRBJ2-7; D may be TRBD2 (5 bases). With 4 bases removed from V and 6 bases from J, the gap between germline ends came to 17 bases. CDR3 length: 14 amino acids. Germline V CDR1 and CDR2: SGHDT, YYEEEE. The chain's CDR3 is CASSKSGIPGEQYF. CDR3 DNA sequence: TGTGCCAGCAGCAAATCCGGGATCCCGGGCGAGCAGTACTTC.

This chain links TRBV5-1 with TRBJ2-7; 12 nucleotides align to TRBD2. Germline CDR1 is SGHRS and CDR2 is YFSETQ. J was trimmed by 6 bases and V by 2 bases; bases with no gene match: 6. The CDR3 has 15 amino acids. CDR3 amino acids: CASSFASGGAAEQYF. CDR3 DNA: TGCGCCAGCAGCTTTGCTAGCGGGGGGGCCGCCGAGCAGTACTTC.

This chain links TRBV4-1 with TRBJ2-7; TRBD2 might be the D (6 bases). Trimming shortened V by 0 bases and J by 3 bases, and 9 bases separated the two germline ends. The CDR3 spans 14 residues. Germline CDR1 and CDR2: MGHRA and YSYEKL. The CDR3 is CASSQEAGFYEQYF. The CDR3 bases are TGCGCCAGCAGCCAAGAGGCGGGGTTCTACGAGCAGTACTTC.

The gene calls are TRBV5-4 and TRBJ2-1, with a tentative D call TRBD1 (6 bases). Trimming took 5 bases from V and 5 from J, leaving 17 bases between them. Germline V CDR1 and CDR2: SGHNT, YYREEE (reference sequence). This CDR3 has 15 amino acids. In DNA form, the CDR3 reads TGTGCCAGCAGTTACAGGGAAAAGTCGGACAATGAGCAGTTCTTC. Its protein is CASSYREKSDNEQFF.

V and J are TRBV25-1 and TRBJ2-7; 11 bases align to TRBD2. Germline V CDR1 and CDR2: MGHDK, SYGVNS. This CDR3 has 14 amino acids. V shed 8 bases and J 2 bases; nucleotides not matched to a gene: 5. CDR3 amino acids: CASSLAGGTYEQYF. The CDR3 bases are TGTGCCAGCTCTCTAGCGGGAGGAACCTACGAGCAGTACTTC.

The chain uses TRBV18 and TRBJ2-7; tentative D call: TRBD1 (5 bases). This CDR3 spans 15 amino acids. Germline V lookup: CDR1 KGHSH, CDR2 LQKENI. The V end was cut by 4 bases, the J end by 4 bases, with 17 bases between. CDR3 sequence: CASSQGPSVAYEQYF. The CDR3, as DNA: TGTGCCAGCTCACAGGGGCCCTCGGTAGCATACGAGCAGTACTTC.

The J gene is TRBJ1-6, the V gene TRBV5-4, with D possibly being TRBD1 (5 bases). V was shortened by 0 bases and J by 2 bases, with 6 bases between the two germline ends. Germline V gene sequence: CDR1 SGHNT, CDR2 YYREEE (reference sequence). The CDR3 has 15 residues. CDR3 DNA sequence: TGTGCCAGCAGCTTGGGGGGCACCTATAATTCACCCCTCCACTTT. It yields the protein CASSLGGTYNSPLHF.

The genes are TRBV2 and TRBJ1-3; D gene uncertain. The CDR3 has 13 residues. Trimming cost V 1 base and J 3 bases, with 4 bases left between them. Per germline, CDR1 SNHLY and CDR2 FYNNEI. CDR3 in amino acids: CASSEDSGNTIYF. In DNA form, the CDR3 reads TGTGCCAGCAGTGAAGACAGTGGAAACACCATATATTTT.

This clone has more than one count but fewer than ten. The J gene is TRBJ2-1, the V gene TRBV7-3; no clear D. This CDR3 is built from 13 residues. CDR1 is SGHTA and CDR2 is FQGTGA in the germline V gene. V shed 4 bases and J shed 5 bases, with 9 bases lying between them. The CDR3 bases are TGTGCCAGCAGCTCAGGTCCCCACAATGAGCAGTTCTTC. It yields the protein CASSSGPHNEQFF.

This rearrangement joins TRBV10-2 to TRBJ1-2; 7 bases align to TRBD1. Germline CDR1 WSHSY, CDR2 SAAADI. The V segment lost 9 bases and the J segment 5 bases; nucleotides outside the gene matches: 6. The CDR3 runs 12 residues. The CDR3 DNA sequence: TGCGCCAGTTCAAACAGGGGATATGGCTACACCTTC. This translates into CASSNRGYGYTF.

The chain is built from TRBV7-9 and TRBJ2-1, with TRBD2 identical over 8 bases. The V gene's germline CDR1 is SEHNR and CDR2 FQNEAQ (reference sequence). The length of the CDR3 is 16 residues. The V and J ends lost 4 bases and 4 bases, in that order; junction bases with no gene match: 9. The CDR3, as DNA: TGTGCCAGCAGCTCACTTGAGGCGGGAGGTTACAATGAGCAGTTCTTC. Translation gives CASSSLEAGGYNEQFF.

V and J are TRBV7-2 and TRBJ2-7; D gene uncertain. With 0 bases removed from V and 0 bases from J, the gap between germline ends came to 6 bases. The CDR3 consists of 14 residues. Germline lookup yields CDR1 SGHTA and CDR2 FQGNSA. CDR3 region: CASSLALYSYEQYF. The CDR3 DNA sequence: TGTGCCAGCAGCTTAGCTCTTTACTCCTACGAGCAGTACTTC.

This clone was observed a single time. V gene TRBV2 combines with J gene TRBJ1-4; D gene unclear. Trimming shortened V by 3 bases and J by 0 bases, and 5 bases separated the two germline ends. The CDR3 has 14 amino acids. The germline V gene has CDR1 SNHLY and CDR2 FYNNEI. CDR3 sequence: CASSEQATNEKLFF. Written as DNA, the CDR3 is TGTGCCAGCAGTGAGCAGGCAACTAATGAAAAACTGTTTTTT.

The genes are TRBV7-8 and TRBJ1-4; no clear D. Trimming cost V 0 bases and J 5 bases, with 13 bases left between them. The CDR3 extends over 16 amino acids. From germline, CDR1 is SGHVS and CDR2 FQNEAQ. The DNA for the CDR3 is TGTGCCAGCAGCTTAGCCAGCAACAGACCGAATGAAAAACTGTTTTTT. Translation gives CASSLASNRPNEKLFF.

The CDR3, as DNA: TGTGCCAGCAGTGAAGAGGGAACAGGGTTGTTGGGAGAGCAGTTCTTC. Translated, it gives CASSEEGTGLLGEQFF. V usage is TRBV2 and J usage is TRBJ2-1, with TRBD1 as a possible D gene (6 bases). The CDR3 runs 16 residues. The germline V and J ends were trimmed by 1 base and 10 bases, with 20 bases remaining between them. Germline CDR1 and CDR2: SNHLY and FYNNEI.

The count of this clone is one. The gene calls are TRBV5-1 and TRBJ1-4; TRBD1 matches 10 bases. The CDR3 consists of 16 residues. Germline V gene sequence: CDR1 SGHRS, CDR2 YFSETQ. The V segment lost 5 bases and the J segment 3 bases; nucleotides outside the gene matches: 7. The chain's CDR3 is CASSPDRGMSNEKLFF. DNA for the CDR3: TGCGCCAGCAGTCCGGACAGGGGGATGTCTAATGAAAAACTGTTTTTT. Looking up the rest from reference TRBV5-1 and TRBJ1-4 gives the full variable domain: KAGVTQTPRYLIKTRGQQVTLSCSPISGHRSVSWYQQTPGQGLQFLFEYFSETQRNKGNFPGRFSGRQFSNSRSEMNVSTLELGDSALYLCASSPDRGMSNEKLFFGSGTQLSVL.

The V and J genes are TRBV14 and TRBJ2-4; 9 bases are shared with TRBD2. V was pared by 2 bases and J by 0 bases, with 17 bases of the junction left unmatched. Germline V CDR1 and CDR2: SGHDN, FVKESK. The CDR3 spans 21 residues. The CDR3 here is CASSQSTAELSGGLAKNIQYF. CDR3 sequence (DNA): TGTGCCAGCAGCCAATCCACGGCCGAGCTTAGCGGGGGATTAGCCAAAAACATTCAGTACTTC.

This rearrangement joins TRBV2 to TRBJ1-1; TRBD1 matches 7 bases. V gave up 7 bases and J gave up 1 base; unmatched junction bases: 3. Germline V gives CDR1 SNHLY, CDR2 FYNNEI. CDR3 size: 13 residues. CDR3 DNA: TGTGCCAGCACCCGGACAGGGAACACTGAAGCTTTCTTT. Its translation is CASTRTGNTEAFF. Based on the CDR3 plus reference TRBV2 and TRBJ1-1, the full variable domain is EPEVTQTPSHQVTQMGQEVILRCVPISNHLYFYWYRQILGQKVEFLVSFYNNEISEKSEIFDDQFSVERPDGSNFTLKIRSTKLEDSAMYFCASTRTGNTEAFFGQGTRLTVV.

This chain connects TRBV18 to TRBJ2-7; 11 bases align to TRBD2. Looked up from germline, CDR1 is KGHSH and CDR2 is LQKENI. This CDR3 comprises 19 residues. With 3 bases clipped from V and 4 bases from J, the junction kept 17 bases outside the gene matches. CDR3 nucleotides: TGTGCCAGCTCACCTTGGACAGGGCCCCTAGCGGGAGGATCTTACGAGCAGTACTTC. Amino acid sequence: CASSPWTGPLAGGSYEQYF.

The rearrangement links TRBV15 to TRBJ2-1, with 9 bases aligning to TRBD2. The CDR3 runs 16 residues. Germline V gene data show CDR1 as LNHNV and CDR2 as YYDKDF (reference sequence). Trimming at V came to 2 bases and at J to 8 bases, leaving 10 bases not matched to a gene. Here the CDR3 reads CATSRYRLAGVDEQFF. CDR3 bases: TGTGCCACCAGCAGATATCGGTTAGCGGGAGTCGATGAGCAGTTCTTC.

This chain uses TRBV27 with TRBJ1-2; 7 bases line up with TRBD1. CDR3 length: 13 residues. V lost 3 bases to trimming and J lost 6 bases; unmatched junction nucleotides: 4. Germline V gene sequence: CDR1 MNHEY, CDR2 SMNVEV (reference sequence). CDR3 protein: CASSFQGVDGYTF. The DNA of the CDR3 is TGTGCCAGCAGTTTCCAGGGGGTGGATGGCTACACCTTC.

This clone was recorded once. The gene calls are TRBV20-1 and TRBJ1-1; no firm D call. The CDR3 loop spans 11 amino acids. The germline gives CDR1 DFQATT, CDR2 SNEGSKA (reference sequence). Trimming shortened V by 3 bases and J by 5 bases, and 7 bases separated the two germline ends. In nucleotides, the CDR3 is TGCAGTGCTAGCAGTGGTACTGAAGCTTTCTTT. Its translation: CSASSGTEAFF.

V usage is TRBV3-1 (or the pseudogene TRBV3-2) and J usage is TRBJ1-6, with D perhaps matching TRBD1 (5 bases). V lost 0 bases to trimming and J lost 7 bases, with 13 bases between them. The CDR3 spans 16 residues. Per the germline V gene, CDR1 is LGHDT and CDR2 is YNNKEL (reference sequence). In DNA, the CDR3 is TGTGCCAGCAGCCAAGATTACGCAGGGTTCAATTCACCCCTCCACTTT. Translation: CASSQDYAGFNSPLHF.

The J gene is TRBJ1-5, the V gene TRBV7-9; D unresolved. Trimming took off 3 bases at V and 8 bases at J, with 8 bases between the two ends. Germline loops: CDR1 SEHNR, CDR2 FQNEAQ (reference sequence). The CDR3 has 12 amino acids. The CDR3 DNA reads TGTGCCAGCAGCTTTGGGGAGGAGCCCCAGCATTTT. This encodes CASSFGEEPQHF.

The count of this clone is one. J is TRBJ1-1 and V is TRBV11-3; D remains unclear. The CDR3 has 12 amino acids. V was clipped by 8 bases and J by 3 bases, with 10 bases between them. Germline CDR1 is SGHNT and CDR2 is YENEEA. CDR3 DNA sequence: TGTGCCAGCTCTGGCAGTTACACTGAAGCTTTCTTT. Translating it yields CASSGSYTEAFF. Full variable domain (remainder filled in from reference TRBV11-3 and TRBJ1-1): EAGVVQSPRYKIIEKKQPVAFWCNPISGHNTLYWYLQNLGQGPELLIRYENEEAVDDSQLPKDRFSAERLKGVDSTLKIQPAELGDSAVYLCASSGSYTEAFFGQGTRLTVV.

CDR3 nucleotide sequence: TGTGCCAGCAGCCTGGGGGGGGCTAGCGGAAACAATGAGCAGTTCTTC. The encoded protein is CASSLGGASGNNEQFF. V usage is TRBV5-4 and J usage is TRBJ2-1; a weak D match, TRBD2 (7 bases). V lost 4 bases and J lost 5, with 19 bases in between. The CDR3 is 16 amino acids. CDR1 is SGHNT, CDR2 YYREEE, per germline (reference sequence).